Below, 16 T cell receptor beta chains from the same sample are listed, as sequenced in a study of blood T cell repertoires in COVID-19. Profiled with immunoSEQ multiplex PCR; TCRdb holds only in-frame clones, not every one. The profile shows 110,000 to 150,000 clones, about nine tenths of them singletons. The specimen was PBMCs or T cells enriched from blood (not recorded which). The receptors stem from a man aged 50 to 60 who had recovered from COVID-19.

CDR3 residues: CATKPPEKTEAFF. The CDR3 DNA reads TGTGCCACCAAGCCCCCCGAGAAGACTGAAGCTTTCTTT. The genes are TRBV7-2 and TRBJ1-1; D is undetermined. This CDR3 is built from 13 residues. Germline V gene lookup returns CDR1 SGHTA and CDR2 FQGNSA. Trimming shortened V by 10 bases and J by 5 bases, and 17 bases separated the two germline ends.

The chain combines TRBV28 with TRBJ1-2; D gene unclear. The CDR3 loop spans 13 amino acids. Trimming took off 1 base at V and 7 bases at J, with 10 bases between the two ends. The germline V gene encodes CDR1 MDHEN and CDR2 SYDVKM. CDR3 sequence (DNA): TGTGCCAGCAGTTTATCGGGTTTCGGTGGCTACACCTTC. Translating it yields CASSLSGFGGYTF.

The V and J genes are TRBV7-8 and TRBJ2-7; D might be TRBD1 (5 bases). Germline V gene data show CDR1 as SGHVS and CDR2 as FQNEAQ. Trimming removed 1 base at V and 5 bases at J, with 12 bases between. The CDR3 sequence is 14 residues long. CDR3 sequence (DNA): TGTGCCAGCAGCTTAGTCAGGGTACAGGACGAGCAGTACTTC. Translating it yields CASSLVRVQDEQYF.

The DNA for the CDR3 is TGCGCCAGCAGCTTAGGTGACAGGGGAGGTGAAAAACTGTTTTTT. It is translated as CASSLGDRGGEKLFF. The chain recombines TRBV5-1 with TRBJ1-4; TRBD1 matches 8 bases. CDR3 length: 15 residues. Looked up from germline, CDR1 is SGHRS and CDR2 is YFSETQ. Germline trimming cut 2 bases from V and 7 bases from J; bases unmatched to any gene: 7.

The DNA for the CDR3 is TGCGCCAGCAGCCAAGAGGGACAACGCCTGCATTTT. Translating gives CASSQEGQRLHF. The chain carries TRBV4-1 and TRBJ1-5; tentatively, D is TRBD1 (6 bases). V lost 0 bases and J 15 bases, leaving 12 bases between the germline ends. The CDR3 spans 12 residues. CDR1 MGHRA and CDR2 YSYEKL come from the germline V gene.

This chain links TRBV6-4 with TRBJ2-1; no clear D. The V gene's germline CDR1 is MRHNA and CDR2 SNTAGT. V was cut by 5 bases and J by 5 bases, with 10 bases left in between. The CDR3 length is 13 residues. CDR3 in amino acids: CASSPRYNNEQFF. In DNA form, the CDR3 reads TGTGCCAGCAGTCCCCGGTATAACAATGAGCAGTTCTTC.

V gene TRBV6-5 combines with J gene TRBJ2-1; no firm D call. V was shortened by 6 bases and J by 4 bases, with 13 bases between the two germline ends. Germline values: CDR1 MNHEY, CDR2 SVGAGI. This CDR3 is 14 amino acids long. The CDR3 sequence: CASSQPTGYNEQFF. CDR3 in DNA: TGTGCCAGCAGCCAGCCGACGGGTTACAATGAGCAGTTCTTC.

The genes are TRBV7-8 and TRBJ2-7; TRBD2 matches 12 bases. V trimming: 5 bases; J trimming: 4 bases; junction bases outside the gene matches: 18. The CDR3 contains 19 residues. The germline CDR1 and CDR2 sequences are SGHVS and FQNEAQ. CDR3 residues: CASSHLMPELAGGPYEQYF. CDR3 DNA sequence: TGTGCCAGCAGCCACCTGATGCCGGAACTAGCGGGAGGACCTTACGAGCAGTACTTC. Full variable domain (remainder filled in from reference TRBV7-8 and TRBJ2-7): GAGVSQSPRYKVAKRGQDVALRCDPISGHVSLFWYQQALGQGPEFLTYFQNEAQLDKSGLPSDRFFAERPEGSVSTLKIQRTQQEDSAVYLCASSHLMPELAGGPYEQYFGPGTRLTVT.

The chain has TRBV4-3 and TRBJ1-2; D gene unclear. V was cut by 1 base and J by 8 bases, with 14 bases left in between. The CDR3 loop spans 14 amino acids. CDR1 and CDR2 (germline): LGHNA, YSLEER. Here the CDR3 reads CASSQVGRAVGYTF. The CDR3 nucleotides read TGCGCCAGCAGCCAAGTCGGGAGGGCTGTGGGCTACACCTTC.

The CDR3 coding sequence is TGCGCCAGCAGCCAAGTCGAGGGTGGCGATCAGCCCCAGCATTTT. Translation gives CASSQVEGGDQPQHF. This rearrangement joins TRBV4-3 to TRBJ1-5, with D unresolved. The CDR3 has 15 residues. V was cut by 1 base and J by 5 bases, with 12 bases left in between. Germline V gives CDR1 LGHNA, CDR2 YSLEER.

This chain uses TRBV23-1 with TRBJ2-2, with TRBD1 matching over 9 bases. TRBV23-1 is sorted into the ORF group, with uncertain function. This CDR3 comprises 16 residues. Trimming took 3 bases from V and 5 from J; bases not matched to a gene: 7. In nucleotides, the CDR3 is TGCGCCAGCAGTCAGGACGGGACAGGGAGGACCGGGGAGCTGTTTTTT. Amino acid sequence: CASSQDGTGRTGELFF.

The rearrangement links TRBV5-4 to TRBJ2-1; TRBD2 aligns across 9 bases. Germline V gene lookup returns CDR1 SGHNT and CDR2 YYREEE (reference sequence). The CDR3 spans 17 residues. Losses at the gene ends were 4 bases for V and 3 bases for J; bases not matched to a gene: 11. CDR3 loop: CASSPGGASGIYNEQFF. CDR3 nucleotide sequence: TGTGCCAGCAGCCCCGGAGGGGCTAGCGGGATCTACAATGAGCAGTTCTTC.

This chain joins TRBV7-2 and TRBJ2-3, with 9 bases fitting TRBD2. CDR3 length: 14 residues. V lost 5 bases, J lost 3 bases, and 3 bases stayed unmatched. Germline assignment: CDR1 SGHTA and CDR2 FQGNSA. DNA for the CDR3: TGTGCCAGCAGCGAGGGACTAGCAACAGATACGCAGTATTTT. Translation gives CASSEGLATDTQYF.

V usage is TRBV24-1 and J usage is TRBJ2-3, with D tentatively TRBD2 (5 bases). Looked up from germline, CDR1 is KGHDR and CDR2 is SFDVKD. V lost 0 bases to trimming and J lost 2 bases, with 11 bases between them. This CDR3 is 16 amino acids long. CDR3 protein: CATSDLPSRTTDTQYF. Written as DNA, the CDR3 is TGTGCCACCAGTGATTTGCCTAGCCGTACCACAGATACGCAGTATTTT.

This CDR3 reads CASSSGQGRQPQHF. The CDR3 DNA is TGTGCCAGCAGCTCCGGACAGGGCAGACAGCCCCAGCATTTT. This chain links TRBV28 with TRBJ1-5; 8 bases are a match to TRBD1. V lost 6 bases to trimming and J lost 7 bases; unmatched junction nucleotides: 8. The germline V gene encodes CDR1 MDHEN and CDR2 SYDVKM. CDR3 length equals 14 residues.

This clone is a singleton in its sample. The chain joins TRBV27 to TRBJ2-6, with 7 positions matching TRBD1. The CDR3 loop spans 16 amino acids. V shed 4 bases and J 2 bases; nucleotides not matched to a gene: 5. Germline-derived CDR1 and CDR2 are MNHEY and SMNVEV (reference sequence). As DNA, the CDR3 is TGTGCCAGCAGTTCATACAGGGGAACTGGGGCCAACGTCCTGACTTTC. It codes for CASSSYRGTGANVLTF.